The 21 T cell receptor beta chains given below trace back to one sample, sequenced in a study of early T cells in non-severe SARS-CoV-2 infection. TCRdb re-called the 5' RACE reads through MiXCR, storing one row per CDR3 protein. The data contain approximately 50,000 distinct CDR3 sequences, approximately 9.8% of them singletons. The sequenced sample was whole blood. The receptors were gathered from an adult who was a healthcare worker with PCR-confirmed SARS-CoV-2 infection or an uninfected control (not recorded which).

This clonotype has a handful of counts. The genes are TRBV28 and TRBJ2-1; 8 bases agree with TRBD1. Germline assignment: CDR1 MDHEN and CDR2 SYDVKM. This CDR3 contains 15 residues. Germline trimming cut 2 bases from V and 3 bases from J; bases unmatched to any gene: 3. CDR3 nucleotide sequence: TGTGCCAGCAGTTTAACCGGGACAGGCTACAATGAGCAGTTCTTC. Translated: CASSLTGTGYNEQFF.

Note on this clonotype: Possible read error: a much larger clone is one base away. The CDR3 end shows no conserved phenylalanine or tryptophan, and so a read error is likely. The chain combines TRBV20-1 with TRBJ2-1, with D possibly matching TRBD2 (6 bases). Trimming took 2 bases from V and 7 from J, leaving 15 bases between them. The CDR3 consists of 14 residues. Germline V gives CDR1 DFQATT, CDR2 SNEGSKA (reference sequence). This CDR3 reads CSARSERAVNEQFI. The CDR3 bases are TGCAGTGCTAGATCGGAGCGGGCGGTTAATGAGCAGTTCATC.

This clonotype has a count of ten or more. The gene calls are TRBV28 and TRBJ2-7, with D perhaps being TRBD1 or TRBD2 (5 bases each). V lost 0 bases and J lost 7, with 7 bases in between. Germline V gene lookup returns CDR1 MDHEN and CDR2 SYDVKM. The CDR3 contains 12 residues. The DNA for the CDR3 is TGTGCCAGCAGTTTATGGGGGGAGGAGCAGTACTTC. This gives the protein CASSLWGEEQYF.

This clonotype was seen a few times. The rearrangement uses TRBV4-1 and TRBJ1-1; no clear D gene. This CDR3 is built from 12 residues. V dropped 1 base and J dropped 5 bases, with 5 bases sitting between them. Germline V CDR1 and CDR2: MGHRA, YSYEKL. CDR3 in amino acids: CASSQVPTEAFF. The CDR3 bases are TGCGCCAGCAGCCAAGTCCCAACTGAAGCTTTCTTT.

The chain couples TRBV5-1 to TRBJ2-7; D remains unclear. V was shortened by 2 bases and J by 7 bases, with 7 bases between the two germline ends. The CDR3 sequence is 11 residues long. The germline V gene encodes CDR1 SGHRS and CDR2 YFSETQ. The CDR3 DNA sequence: TGCGCCAGCAGCTTTGATAGAGAGCAGTACTTC. Amino acids: CASSFDREQYF.

This clonotype was counted ten times or more. Here the CDR3 DNA reads TGTGCCAGCAGTTTATCGCGCACCGGGGAGCTGTTTTTT. As protein: CASSLSRTGELFF. The chain uses TRBV27 and TRBJ2-2; unclear D gene. The CDR3 totals 13 residues. V lost 0 bases to trimming and J lost 4 bases, with 3 bases between them. CDR1 MNHEY and CDR2 SMNVEV come from the germline V gene (reference sequence).

This clonotype was seen only a few times. The chain has TRBV7-2 and TRBJ2-3; tentatively, D is TRBD2 (6 bases). The V end was cut by 5 bases, the J end by 5 bases, with 11 bases between. CDR1 SGHTA and CDR2 FQGNSA come from the germline V gene. The length of the CDR3 is 13 residues. The CDR3 region has the DNA TGTGCCAGCAGCCCCGGGAGTGGAGATACGCAGTATTTT. Residues: CASSPGSGDTQYF. The whole variable domain, remainder taken from reference TRBV7-2 and TRBJ2-3, is GAGVSQSPSNKVTEKGKDVELRCDPISGHTALYWYRQSLGQGLEFLIYFQGNSAPDKSGLPSDRFSAERTGGSVSTLTIQRTQQEDSAVYLCASSPGSGDTQYFGPGTRLTVL.

This clonotype showed up many times. The chain employs TRBV29-1 and TRBJ2-3; no firm D call. The length of the CDR3 is 13 residues. Trimming pared 7 bases from V and 0 bases from J, leaving 11 bases between. Germline CDR1 and CDR2: SQVTM and ANQGSEA. The DNA of the CDR3 is TGCAGCGCAGACCGGTCGAGCACAGATACGCAGTATTTT. This translates into CSADRSSTDTQYF.

The genes are TRBV2 and TRBJ2-7; D is unclear. V was clipped by 3 bases and J by 3 bases, with 6 bases between them. The germline V gene has CDR1 SNHLY and CDR2 FYNNEI. The CDR3 extends over 12 amino acids. CDR3 coding DNA: TGTGCCAGCAGTGATGCCGTCTACGAGCAGTACTTC. Protein product: CASSDAVYEQYF.

This clonotype turned up a few times. The chain recombines TRBV9 with TRBJ2-7, with D possibly being TRBD2 (6 bases). V was cut by 4 bases and J by 0 bases, with 11 bases left in between. Germline V gene sequence: CDR1 SGDLS, CDR2 YYNGEE. There are 14 residues in the CDR3. The CDR3 coding sequence is TGTGCCAGCAGCCTTTTAGCGGACTCCTACGAGCAGTACTTC. Protein sequence: CASSLLADSYEQYF.

This clonotype was counted ten times or more. This sequence joins TRBV11-2 and TRBJ1-3; possibly TRBD1 for D (5 bases). The CDR3 consists of 14 residues. Germline-derived CDR1 and CDR2 are SGHAT and FQNNGV. V lost 8 bases, J lost 1 base, and 12 bases lay in between. DNA of the CDR3: TGTGCCAGCGCATGGGAGGGGTCTGGAAACACCATATATTTT. Amino acids: CASAWEGSGNTIYF.

This clonotype was recorded a few times. The chain employs TRBV29-1 and TRBJ2-1, with D possibly TRBD2 on 6 matching bases. Germline CDR1 and CDR2: SQVTM and ANQGSEA. The CDR3 consists of 13 residues. The V gene lost 8 bases and the J gene lost 3 bases, with 14 bases spanning the gap. For the CDR3, the DNA is TGCAGCTCCTCGCCGCGGGGCTACAATGAGCAGTTCTTC. Translation gives CSSSPRGYNEQFF.

With respect to this clonotype: The germline gene is not matched at one end of the junction; a read error may be the cause. The chain is built from TRBV5-1 and TRBJ1-5, with D maybe TRBD1 (6 bases). This CDR3 comprises 15 residues. Germline-derived CDR1 and CDR2 are SGHRS and YFSETQ. The CDR3 DNA follows: TGCGCCAGCAGCTTGGCGGGGGCGAGCAGTCAGCCCCAGCATTTT. Residues: CASSLAGASSQPQHF.

This clonotype occurred a few times. The chain combines TRBV20-1 with TRBJ2-7, with D tentatively TRBD1 (6 bases). The CDR3 contains 13 residues. Trimming pared 1 base from V and 4 bases from J, leaving 11 bases between. Germline V lookup: CDR1 DFQATT, CDR2 SNEGSKA (reference sequence). CDR3 loop: CSARGNRDYEQYF. DNA of the CDR3: TGCAGTGCTAGAGGCAACAGGGATTACGAGCAGTACTTC.

This clonotype was recorded at least ten times. V is TRBV6-8 and J is TRBJ1-2; D is undetermined. Germline V gene sequence: CDR1 MNHGY, CDR2 SAAAGT. This CDR3 is built from 15 residues. V was cut by 2 bases and J by 2 bases, with 12 bases left in between. In DNA form, the CDR3 reads TGTGCCAGCAGTTACCCTGGGGTTACCAACTATGGCTACACCTTC. Amino acids: CASSYPGVTNYGYTF.

This clonotype has only a few counts. The gene calls are TRBV7-6 and TRBJ2-1, with 7 nucleotides matching TRBD2. CDR1 is SGHVS and CDR2 is FNYEAQ in the germline V gene. V lost 2 bases to trimming and J lost 3 bases; unmatched junction nucleotides: 4. The CDR3 has 15 residues. CDR3 sequence (DNA): TGTGCCAGCAGCTTATTGGGGGGGGACTACAATGAGCAGTTCTTC. This codes for CASSLLGGDYNEQFF.

This clonotype was detected ten times or more. The rearrangement uses TRBV6-5 and TRBJ2-7; no definite D call. The length of the CDR3 is 13 residues. Germline CDR1 reads MNHEY; CDR2 reads SVGAGI. V was clipped by 4 bases and J by 2 bases, with 9 bases between them. The CDR3 nucleotides are TGTGCCAGCAGTTCTTCACTGGCCTACGAGCAGTACTTC. It is translated as CASSSSLAYEQYF.

In DNA form, the CDR3 reads TGTGCCAGCAGTTTTTTGAGCGGGGTCCAAGAGACCCAGTACTTC. It specifies CASSFLSGVQETQYF. The chain combines TRBV6-5 with TRBJ2-5; 7 bases line up with TRBD2. This CDR3 is built from 15 residues. The junction had 6 bases not matched to a gene; V was cut back by 4 bases and J by 1 base. Germline CDR1 and CDR2: MNHEY and SVGAGI.

This clonotype was seen many times. The chain carries TRBV7-2 and TRBJ2-1; D gene uncertain. The CDR3 covers 13 residues. V lost 1 base and J lost 8, with 9 bases in between. The V gene's germline CDR1 is SGHTA and CDR2 FQGNSA. The CDR3 nucleotides are TGTGCCAGCAGCTTAGGACCCCCAGATGAGCAGTTCTTC. Translated: CASSLGPPDEQFF.

The chain combines TRBV7-3 with TRBJ2-7; D uncertain. Between the trimmed V and J ends, which lost 4 bases and 7 bases, there was a span of 14 bases. The CDR3 is 13 residues long. From germline, CDR1 is SGHTA and CDR2 FQGTGA. The CDR3 region is CASSSTPLGEQYF. CDR3 DNA: TGTGCCAGCAGCTCAACCCCTCTAGGAGAGCAGTACTTC.

V and J are TRBV29-1 and TRBJ2-1, with 8 bases fitting TRBD2. V shed 6 bases and J 8 bases; nucleotides not matched to a gene: 12. CDR1 SQVTM and CDR2 ANQGSEA come from the germline V gene. The CDR3 covers 14 residues. The CDR3 bases are TGCAGCGTCGGCGCCGGGAGGGGACGGGATGAGCAGTTCTTC. It encodes CSVGAGRGRDEQFF.